Each of the 7 T cell receptor beta chains below was sequenced from the same sample in a study of CD8 T cells in Susac syndrome. RNA amounts of about 0.5 to 1 ug underwent reverse transcription with random hexamers. Using its own MiXCR run on the immunoSEQ multiplex PCR reads, TCRdb lists one record per CDR3 protein. This table holds a few hundred thousand distinct CDR3 sequences, approximately 85% found once. Sequenced material: CD8+ T cells from PBMCs. The origin of the receptors is a human donor with multiple sclerosis.

The chain recombines TRBV5-5 with TRBJ2-2; no clear D gene. Trimming removed 2 bases from V and 2 bases from J, with 13 bases in between. The CDR3 covers 16 residues. The germline gives CDR1 SGHKS, CDR2 YYEKEE (reference sequence). The CDR3 loop reads CASSFSWTTNTGELFF. Written as DNA, the CDR3 is TGTGCCAGCAGCTTCTCTTGGACCACAAACACCGGGGAGCTGTTTTTT.

The V and J genes are TRBV29-1 and TRBJ2-7, with 8 bases lining up with TRBD2. J gave up 4 bases and V 6 bases, and 8 bases lay outside the gene matches. Germline CDR1 is SQVTM and CDR2 is ANQGSEA. The CDR3 is 13 amino acids. CDR3 DNA sequence: TGCAGCGTCAGAGAGGGACTAGTGTACGAGCAGTACTTC. This encodes CSVREGLVYEQYF.

The genes are TRBV10-3 and TRBJ2-7, with 8 bases fitting TRBD2. Germline V gene sequence: CDR1 ENHRY, CDR2 SYGVKD. The length of the CDR3 is 15 residues. V shed 5 bases and J 2 bases; nucleotides not matched to a gene: 8. CDR3 bases: TGTGCCATCAGTTACCTAGCGGGTCCTCCCTACGAGCAGTACTTC. Translating gives CAISYLAGPPYEQYF.

Remarks on this clonotype: The junction and the germline gene differ at one end; a read error may be behind it. The J gene is TRBJ1-1, the V gene TRBV27; 8 bases line up with TRBD1. The CDR3 contains 14 residues. Germline CDR1 and CDR2: MNHEY and SMNVEV (reference sequence). CDR3 sequence reads: CASSFAGGLTETFF. The CDR3 bases are TGTGCCAGCAGCTTCGCAGGGGGCCTGACTGAAACTTTCTTT.

The V call is TRBV28, the J call TRBJ2-1; no clear D gene. The CDR3 covers 13 residues. V dropped 2 bases and J dropped 8 bases, with 10 bases sitting between them. CDR1 is MDHEN and CDR2 is SYDVKM in the germline V gene. The CDR3 spells CASSLPSHHEQFF. The CDR3 DNA is TGTGCCAGCAGTTTACCCTCCCACCATGAGCAGTTCTTC.

V is TRBV28 and J is TRBJ2-7; possible D gene TRBD2, 6 bases. The germline V gene has CDR1 MDHEN and CDR2 SYDVKM. The CDR3 has 14 residues. Trimming pared 3 bases from V and 2 bases from J, leaving 11 bases between. For the CDR3, the DNA is TGTGCCAGCAGTTTGGGAGGTTTTGCCTACGAGCAGTACTTC. Its protein is CASSLGGFAYEQYF.

The chain combines TRBV4-1 with TRBJ2-6; D gene uncertain. In germline, CDR1 is MGHRA, CDR2 YSYEKL. This CDR3 has 16 residues. The V and J ends lost 0 bases and 0 bases respectively, with 6 bases between them. CDR3 DNA sequence: TGCGCCAGCAGCCAAGAACAGAGCTCTGGGGCCAACGTCCTGACTTTC. It encodes CASSQEQSSGANVLTF.